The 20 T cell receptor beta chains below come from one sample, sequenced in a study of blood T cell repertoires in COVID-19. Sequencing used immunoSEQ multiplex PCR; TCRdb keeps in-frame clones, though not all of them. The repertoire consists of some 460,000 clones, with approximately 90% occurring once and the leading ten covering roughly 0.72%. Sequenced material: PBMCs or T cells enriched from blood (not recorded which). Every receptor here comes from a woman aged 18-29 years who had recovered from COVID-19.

CDR3 coding DNA: TGTGCCAGCAGTCCGAGGGACAGGGACCACGAGCAGTACTTC. This encodes CASSPRDRDHEQYF. The V and J genes are TRBV28 and TRBJ2-7; the match to TRBD1 covers 9 bases. CDR3 length equals 14 residues. Germline assignment: CDR1 MDHEN and CDR2 SYDVKM. The V and J ends lost 5 bases and 5 bases, in that order; junction bases with no gene match: 7.

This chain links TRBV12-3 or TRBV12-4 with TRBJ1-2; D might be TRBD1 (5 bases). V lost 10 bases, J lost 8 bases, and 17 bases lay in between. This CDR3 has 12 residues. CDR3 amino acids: CATSGGLRGYTF. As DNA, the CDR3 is TGTGCCACCAGCGGGGGTTTACGGGGCTACACCTTC.

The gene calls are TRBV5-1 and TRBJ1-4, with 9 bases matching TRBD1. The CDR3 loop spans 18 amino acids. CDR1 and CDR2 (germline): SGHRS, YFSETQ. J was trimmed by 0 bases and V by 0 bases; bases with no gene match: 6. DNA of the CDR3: TGCGCCAGCAGCTTGGAGGGACAGGGAGCGGCAACTAATGAAAAACTGTTTTTT. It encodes CASSLEGQGAATNEKLFF. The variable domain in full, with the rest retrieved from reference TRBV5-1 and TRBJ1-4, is KAGVTQTPRYLIKTRGQQVTLSCSPISGHRSVSWYQQTPGQGLQFLFEYFSETQRNKGNFPGRFSGRQFSNSRSEMNVSTLELGDSALYLCASSLEGQGAATNEKLFFGSGTQLSVL.

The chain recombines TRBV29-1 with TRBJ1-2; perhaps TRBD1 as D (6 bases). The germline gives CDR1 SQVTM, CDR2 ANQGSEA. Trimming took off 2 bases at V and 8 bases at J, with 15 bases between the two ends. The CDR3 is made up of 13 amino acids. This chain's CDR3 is CSVEPGQTDGYTF. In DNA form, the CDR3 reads TGCAGCGTTGAACCCGGACAGACCGACGGCTACACCTTC.

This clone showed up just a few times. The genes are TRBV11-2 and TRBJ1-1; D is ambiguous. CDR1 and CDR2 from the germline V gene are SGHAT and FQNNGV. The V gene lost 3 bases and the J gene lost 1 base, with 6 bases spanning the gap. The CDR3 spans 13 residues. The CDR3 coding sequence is TGTGCCAGCAGCTTCACATCGAACACTGAAGCTTTCTTT. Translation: CASSFTSNTEAFF.

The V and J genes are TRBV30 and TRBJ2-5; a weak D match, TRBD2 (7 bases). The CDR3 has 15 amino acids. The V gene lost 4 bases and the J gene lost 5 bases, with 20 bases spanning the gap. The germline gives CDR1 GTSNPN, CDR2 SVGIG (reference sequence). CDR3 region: CAWTLRGGRGETQYF. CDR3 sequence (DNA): TGTGCCTGGACCTTAAGGGGGGGGCGAGGGGAGACCCAGTACTTC. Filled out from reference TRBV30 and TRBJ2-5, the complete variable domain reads SQTIHQWPATLVQPVGSPLSLECTVEGTSNPNLYWYRQAAGRGLQLLFYSVGIGQISSEVPQNLSASRPQDRQFILSSKKLLLSDSGFYLCAWTLRGGRGETQYFGPGTRLLVL.

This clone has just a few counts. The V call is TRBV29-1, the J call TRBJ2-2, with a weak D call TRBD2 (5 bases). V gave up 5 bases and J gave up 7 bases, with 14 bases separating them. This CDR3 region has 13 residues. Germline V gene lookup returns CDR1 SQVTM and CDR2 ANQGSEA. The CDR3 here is CSVNRDYNGELFF. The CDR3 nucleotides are TGCAGCGTTAACCGGGATTATAACGGGGAGCTGTTTTTT.

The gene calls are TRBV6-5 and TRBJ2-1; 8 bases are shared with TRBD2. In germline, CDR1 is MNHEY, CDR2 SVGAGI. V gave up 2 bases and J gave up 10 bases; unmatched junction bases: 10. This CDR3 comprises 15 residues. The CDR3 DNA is TGTGCCAGCAGTTACGGCGCGGGGGGACCTCGGGAGCAGTTCTTC. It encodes CASSYGAGGPREQFF.

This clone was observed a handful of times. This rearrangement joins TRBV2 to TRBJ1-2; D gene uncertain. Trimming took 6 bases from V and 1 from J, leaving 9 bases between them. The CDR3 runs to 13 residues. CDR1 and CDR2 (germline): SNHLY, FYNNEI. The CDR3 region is CASRLQINYGYTF. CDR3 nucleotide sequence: TGTGCCAGCAGGTTACAGATTAACTATGGCTACACCTTC.

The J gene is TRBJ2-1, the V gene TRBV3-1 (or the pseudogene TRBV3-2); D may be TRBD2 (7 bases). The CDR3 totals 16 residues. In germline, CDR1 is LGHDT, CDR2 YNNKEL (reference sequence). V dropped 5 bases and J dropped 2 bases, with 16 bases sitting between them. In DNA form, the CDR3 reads TGTGCCAGCAGCTCAGTAAGGGGGGGGCCCTACAATGAGCAGTTCTTC. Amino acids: CASSSVRGGPYNEQFF.

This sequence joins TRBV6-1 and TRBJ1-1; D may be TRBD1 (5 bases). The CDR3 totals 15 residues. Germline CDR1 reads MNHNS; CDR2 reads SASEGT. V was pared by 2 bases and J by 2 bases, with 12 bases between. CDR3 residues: CASSEYGGINTEAFF. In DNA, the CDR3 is TGTGCCAGCAGTGAATACGGGGGAATAAACACTGAAGCTTTCTTT.

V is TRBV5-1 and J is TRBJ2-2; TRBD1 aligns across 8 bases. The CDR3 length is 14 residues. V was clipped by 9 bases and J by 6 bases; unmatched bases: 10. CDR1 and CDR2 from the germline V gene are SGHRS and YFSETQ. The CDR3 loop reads CATMTQQGAGELFF. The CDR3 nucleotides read TGCGCCACGATGACCCAACAGGGGGCCGGGGAGCTGTTTTTT.

CDR3 amino acids: CASSLEGAIFEETQYF. Written as DNA, the CDR3 is TGCGCCAGCAGCTTGGAGGGGGCCATCTTCGAAGAGACCCAGTACTTC. The chain is built from TRBV5-1 and TRBJ2-5; 7 nucleotides line up with TRBD1. Trimming at V came to 0 bases and at J to 3 bases, leaving 8 bases not matched to a gene. Germline assignment: CDR1 SGHRS and CDR2 YFSETQ. The CDR3 extends over 16 amino acids.

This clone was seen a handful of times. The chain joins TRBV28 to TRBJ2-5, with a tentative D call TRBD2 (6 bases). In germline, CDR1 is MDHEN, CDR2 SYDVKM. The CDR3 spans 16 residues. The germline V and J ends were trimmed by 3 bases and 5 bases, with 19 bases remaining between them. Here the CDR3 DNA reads TGTGCCAGCAGTTTTAAGGACTACCCCGAGAAGGAGACCCAGTACTTC. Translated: CASSFKDYPEKETQYF.

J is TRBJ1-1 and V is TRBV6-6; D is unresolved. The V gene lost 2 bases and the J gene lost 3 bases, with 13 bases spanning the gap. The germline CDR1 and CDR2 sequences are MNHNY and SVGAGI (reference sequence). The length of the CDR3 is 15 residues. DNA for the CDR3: TGTGCCAGCAGTTACGTAGAGGGAACGTACACTGAAGCTTTCTTT. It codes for CASSYVEGTYTEAFF.

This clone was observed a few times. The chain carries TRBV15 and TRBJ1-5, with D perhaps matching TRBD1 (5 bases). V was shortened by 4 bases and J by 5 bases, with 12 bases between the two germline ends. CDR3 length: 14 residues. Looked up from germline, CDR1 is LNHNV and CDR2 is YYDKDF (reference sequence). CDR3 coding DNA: TGTGCCACCAGCACCCACAGGTTCGATCAGCCCCAGCATTTT. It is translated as CATSTHRFDQPQHF.

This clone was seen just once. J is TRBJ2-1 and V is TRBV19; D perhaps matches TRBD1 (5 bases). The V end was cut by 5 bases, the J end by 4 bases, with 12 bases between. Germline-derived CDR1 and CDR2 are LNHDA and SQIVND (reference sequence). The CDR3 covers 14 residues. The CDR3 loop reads CASSVGPIYNEQFF. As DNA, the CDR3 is TGTGCCAGTAGTGTGGGGCCCATTTACAATGAGCAGTTCTTC.

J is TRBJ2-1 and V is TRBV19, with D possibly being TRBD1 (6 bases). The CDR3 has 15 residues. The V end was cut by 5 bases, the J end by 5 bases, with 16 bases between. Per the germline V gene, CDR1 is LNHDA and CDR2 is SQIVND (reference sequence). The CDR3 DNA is TGTGCCAGTAGTTCCTACCAGGGGCCGAACAATGAGCAGTTCTTC. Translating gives CASSSYQGPNNEQFF.

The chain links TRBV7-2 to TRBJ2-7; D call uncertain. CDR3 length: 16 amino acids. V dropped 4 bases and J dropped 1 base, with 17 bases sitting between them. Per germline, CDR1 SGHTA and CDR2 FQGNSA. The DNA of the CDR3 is TGTGCCAGCAGCTCCATCGCTTACGGTTCGTCCTACGAGCAGTACTTC. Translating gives CASSSIAYGSSYEQYF.

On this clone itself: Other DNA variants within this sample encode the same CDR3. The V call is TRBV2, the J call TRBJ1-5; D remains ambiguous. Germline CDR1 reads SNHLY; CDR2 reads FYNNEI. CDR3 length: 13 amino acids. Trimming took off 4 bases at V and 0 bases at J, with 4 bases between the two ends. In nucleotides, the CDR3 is TGTGCCAGCAGTGGACTTAGCAATCAGCCCCAGCATTTT. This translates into CASSGLSNQPQHF.